The clone carrying this TCR beta chain has more than one count but fewer than ten. The V and J ends lost 5 bases and 1 base respectively, with 8 bases between them. This CDR3 contains 13 residues. Germline V gives CDR1 LGHNT, CDR2 FRNRAP. This sample was included in a study of blood T cell repertoires in COVID-19. Study overall: T cells, B-cell-depleted T cells, or PBMCs provided the cDNA or gDNA that served as material.

Living in 24 US areas, the participants were between about 18 and 95 years of age. Participants were placed into cohorts based on the clinical history they reported. Original methodology: Researchers report that nucleated cell counts were estimated from reference gene primer amplification. Profiled with immunoSEQ multiplex PCR; TCRdb holds only in-frame clones, not every one. That table gives V, J and clone size, and the DNA gave D and trimming. The sample holds about 440,000 clones, 87% seen once. The receptor was derived from a woman under 30 with acute COVID-19. The gene calls are TRBV12-5 and TRBJ1-1; no definite D call. Sequenced input: PBMCs or T cells enriched from blood (not recorded which). CDR3 loop: CASGLTENTEAFF. As DNA, the CDR3 is TGTGCTAGTGGTCTTACAGAGAACACTGAAGCTTTCTTT.